Listed below are T cell receptor beta chains from one sample, sequenced in a study of blood T cell repertoires in COVID-19. Profiled with immunoSEQ multiplex PCR; TCRdb holds only in-frame clones, not every one. The sample lists 85,000 to 100,000 clones; over 75% were seen once. Sequencing input: peripheral blood. These TCRs come from a man between 60 and 70 years old with acute or convalescent COVID-19. Both conserved end residues are part of each CDR3. D genes are given only for firm matches. Not all rows give a size; the values are once, few, many and, for expanded clones, a class.

d_call | clone_size | j_call | v_call | cdr3_aa | cdr3_nt
TRBD1 | few | TRBJ1-6 | TRBV5-1 | CASSSTGLDSPLHF | TGCGCCAGCAGCTCGACAGGGCTAGATTCACCCCTCCACTTT
NA | NA | TRBJ1-1 | TRBV7-9 | CASRQTTQLEAFF | TGTGCCAGCAGACAAACTACCCAATTGGAAGCTTTCTTT
TRBD1 | once | TRBJ2-1 | TRBV7-3 | CASSPLGTGGYEQFF | TGTGCCAGCAGCCCCCTGGGGACAGGGGGGTATGAGCAGTTCTTC
NA | NA | TRBJ2-1 | TRBV21-1 | CASTFVSGLDNEQFF | TGTGCCAGCACATTCGTCTCAGGGTTAGACAATGAGCAGTTCTTC
TRBD1 | NA | TRBJ1-1 | TRBV7-2 | CASSKGQGNTEAFF | TGTGCCAGCAGCAAGGGACAGGGTAACACTGAAGCTTTCTTT
NA | NA | TRBJ2-7 | TRBV5-1 | CASSLEWGPPSEQYF | TGCGCCAGCAGCTTGGAATGGGGCCCTCCTTCCGAGCAGTACTTC
NA | NA | TRBJ2-7 | TRBV9 | CASRLPPPPYF | TGTGCCAGCAGGCTACCCCCTCCCCCGTACTTC
NA | many | TRBJ2-3 | TRBV7-9 | CASTLTDTQYF | TGTGCCAGCACCCTTACAGATACGCAGTATTTT
NA | few | TRBJ2-7 | TRBV7-2 | CASTFRGGLGEQYF | TGTGCCAGCACCTTTAGGGGGGGGCTGGGGGAGCAGTACTTC
TRBD2 | NA | TRBJ2-5 | TRBV9 | CASSVISGRAETQYF | TGTGCCAGCAGCGTTATTAGCGGGAGGGCGGAGACCCAGTACTTC
NA | NA | TRBJ1-3 | TRBV14 | CASSHRNSGNTIYF | TGTGCCAGCAGCCACAGGAACTCTGGAAACACCATATATTTT
TRBD1 | NA | TRBJ1-1 | TRBV18 | CASSPTGASMNTEAFF | TGTGCCAGCTCCCCGACAGGGGCCTCTATGAACACTGAAGCTTTCTTT
TRBD2 | NA | TRBJ2-5 | TRBV30 | CAWSPLAGANSQYF | TGTGCCTGGAGTCCTTTAGCGGGGGCCAATAGCCAGTACTTC
TRBD2 | NA | TRBJ2-7 | TRBV11-1 | CASSFRSGSYEQYF | TGTGCCAGCAGCTTTAGGAGCGGGAGTTACGAGCAGTACTTC
TRBD1 | NA | TRBJ2-3 | TRBV10-3 | CATTVDRVGTDTQYF | TGTGCCACCACCGTAGACAGGGTCGGCACAGATACGCAGTATTTT
NA | NA | TRBJ1-1 | TRBV2 | CASKLLSGENTEAFF | TGTGCCAGCAAACTTCTCTCCGGGGAGAACACTGAAGCTTTCTTT
TRBD2 | once | TRBJ2-5 | TRBV19 | CASSIVGLAGETQYF | TGTGCCAGTAGTATAGTGGGACTAGCGGGGGAGACCCAGTACTTC
TRBD1 | NA | TRBJ2-1 | TRBV5-1 | CASRQDRGDEQFF | TGCGCCAGCAGACAGGACAGGGGCGATGAGCAGTTCTTC
NA | NA | TRBJ2-3 | TRBV6-2/TRBV6-3 | CASSYDRGTQYF | TGTGCCAGCAGTTACGATCGAGGTACGCAGTATTTT
NA | NA | TRBJ1-1 | TRBV11-2 | CASSLESRFAEAFF | TGTGCCAGCAGCTTAGAGTCACGGTTCGCTGAAGCTTTCTTT
NA | NA | TRBJ2-7 | TRBV5-8 | CASTWVLGAGSYEQYF | TGTGCCAGCACCTGGGTTTTGGGCGCCGGCTCCTACGAGCAGTACTTC
NA | NA | TRBJ2-3 | TRBV7-3 | CASSLGGLGGYTQYF | TGTGCCAGCAGCTTAGGAGGTCTGGGGGGTTATACGCAGTATTTT
TRBD2 | NA | TRBJ2-5 | TRBV6-2/TRBV6-3 | CASSYVGGGAIQETQYF | TGTGCCAGCAGTTACGTTGGCGGGGGGGCCATCCAAGAGACCCAGTACTTC
TRBD1 | few | TRBJ2-2 | TRBV5-8 | CASSSGQFVPGELFF | TGTGCCAGCAGCTCGGGACAGTTTGTCCCCGGGGAGCTGTTTTTT
NA | once | TRBJ2-3 | TRBV15 | CATSRGERATQYF | TGTGCCACCAGCAGAGGCGAGCGGGCTACGCAGTATTTT
NA | once | TRBJ1-1 | TRBV5-1 | CASGSLQGNTEAFF | TGCGCCAGCGGTTCCTTACAGGGGAACACTGAAGCTTTCTTT
NA | NA | TRBJ2-3 | TRBV7-3 | CASSPSGGAGTDTQYF | TGTGCCAGCAGCCCCTCCGGAGGGGCGGGCACAGATACGCAGTATTTT
TRBD2 | few | TRBJ2-7 | TRBV3-1/TRBV3-2 | CASSLIGLAGSYEQYF | TGTGCCAGCAGCCTGATCGGACTAGCGGGATCCTACGAGCAGTACTTC
NA | NA | TRBJ2-3 | TRBV4-2 | CASSPESRPGTDTQYF | TGTGCCAGCAGCCCGGAGTCCCGACCGGGCACAGATACGCAGTATTTT
TRBD2 | NA | TRBJ2-1 | TRBV7-9 | CASSRGTSGRHEQFF | TGTGCCAGCAGCCGCGGGACTAGCGGGAGACATGAGCAGTTCTTC
NA | NA | TRBJ2-5 | TRBV11-2 | CASSLYARIQETQYF | TGTGCCAGCAGCTTATATGCGAGGATTCAAGAGACCCAGTACTTC
NA | NA | TRBJ1-1 | TRBV29-1 | CSAYRELGTEAFF | TGCAGCGCTTACAGGGAGCTTGGAACTGAAGCTTTCTTT
NA | once | TRBJ1-1 | TRBV4-2 | CASSRGTTAEAFF | TGTGCCAGCAGCCGGGGCACGACCGCTGAAGCTTTCTTT
TRBD1 | NA | TRBJ1-2 | TRBV5-4 | CASSFEQGYGYTF | TGTGCCAGCAGCTTTGAACAGGGGTATGGCTACACCTTC
TRBD2 | NA | TRBJ2-3 | TRBV11-2 | CASSPGTSGNLADTQYF | TGTGCCAGCAGCCCCGGGACTAGCGGGAACCTCGCAGATACGCAGTATTTT
TRBD2 | NA | TRBJ2-7 | TRBV14 | CASSQKSPGSGGRSYEQYF | TGTGCCAGCAGCCAAAAAAGCCCAGGTAGTGGCGGGAGGTCCTACGAGCAGTACTTC
TRBD2 | NA | TRBJ2-3 | TRBV19 | CASSEAGTSGRGTDTQYF | TGTGCCAGTAGTGAAGCCGGGACTAGCGGGAGGGGCACAGATACGCAGTATTTT
NA | NA | TRBJ2-5 | TRBV10-3 | CAISESRETQYF | TGTGCCATCAGTGAGTCGCGAGAGACCCAGTACTTC
NA | NA | TRBJ2-1 | TRBV27 | CASSPSGSSYNEQFF | TGTGCCAGCAGTCCGTCCGGGAGCTCCTACAATGAGCAGTTCTTC
TRBD1 | NA | TRBJ1-2 | TRBV5-1 | CASSQTGEGYGYTF | TGCGCCAGCAGCCAGACAGGGGAGGGATATGGCTACACCTTC
NA | NA | TRBJ1-4 | TRBV5-1 | CASSLSGDTTNEKLFF | TGCGCCAGCAGCTTGTCCGGGGACACAACTAATGAAAAACTGTTTTTT
NA | NA | TRBJ2-6 | TRBV2 | CASSVGGFSGANVLTF | TGTGCCAGCAGTGTCGGGGGATTCTCTGGGGCCAACGTCCTGACTTTC
NA | NA | TRBJ1-1 | TRBV5-4 | CASSLVGGLNTEAFF | TGTGCCAGCAGCTTGGTAGGGGGACTAAACACTGAAGCTTTCTTT
TRBD1 | NA | TRBJ1-2 | TRBV10-3 | CAISRTDRLLYGYTF | TGTGCCATCAGCCGGACGGACAGGCTCCTCTATGGCTACACCTTC
TRBD1 | NA | TRBJ1-1 | TRBV3-1/TRBV3-2 | CASSPYTGTVGAFF | TGTGCCAGCAGCCCCTACACCGGGACAGTGGGAGCTTTCTTT
TRBD1 | NA | TRBJ1-6 | TRBV9 | CASSLGTGVNSPLHF | TGTGCCAGCAGCCTAGGGACAGGTGTGAATTCACCCCTCCACTTT
TRBD2 | NA | TRBJ2-7 | TRBV19 | CASSSGLAVYEQYF | TGTGCCAGTAGTAGTGGACTAGCGGTGTACGAGCAGTACTTC